The sequence of this T cell receptor beta chain was determined in a study of blood T cell repertoires in COVID-19. Clones were sequenced by immunoSEQ multiplex PCR, and TCRdb holds only the in-frame ones, with some missing. The sample consists of around 230,000 clones, 80% to 85% of them appearing once. Losses at the gene ends were 6 bases for V and 6 bases for J; bases not matched to a gene: 5. The CDR3 is made up of 15 amino acids. CDR1 SNHLY and CDR2 FYNNEI come from the germline V gene. The chain couples TRBV2 to TRBJ2-1; 13 bases are a match to TRBD2. Sequenced sample: peripheral blood. The receptor was derived from a woman aged 60 to 75 with active or convalescent COVID-19. The CDR3 DNA sequence: TGTGCCAGCAGGAGGACTAGCGGGAGTCCCAATGAGCAGTTCTTC. Amino acid sequence: CASRRTSGSPNEQFF.